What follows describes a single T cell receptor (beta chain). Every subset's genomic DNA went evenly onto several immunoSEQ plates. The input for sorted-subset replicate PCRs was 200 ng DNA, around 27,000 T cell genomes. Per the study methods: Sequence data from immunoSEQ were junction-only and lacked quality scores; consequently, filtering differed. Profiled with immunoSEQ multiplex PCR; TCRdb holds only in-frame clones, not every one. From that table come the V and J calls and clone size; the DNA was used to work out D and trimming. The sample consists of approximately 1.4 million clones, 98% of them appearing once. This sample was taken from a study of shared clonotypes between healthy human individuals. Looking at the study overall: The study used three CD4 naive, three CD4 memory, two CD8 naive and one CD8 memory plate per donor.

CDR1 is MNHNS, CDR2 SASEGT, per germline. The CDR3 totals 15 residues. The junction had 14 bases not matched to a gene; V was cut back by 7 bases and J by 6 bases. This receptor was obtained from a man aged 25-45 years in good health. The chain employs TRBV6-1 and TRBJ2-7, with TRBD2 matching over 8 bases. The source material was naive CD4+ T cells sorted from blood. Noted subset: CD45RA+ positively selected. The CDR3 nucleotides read TGTGCCAGCAATCAAGTAGCGGGGACCGACGGCGAGCAGTACTTC. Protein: CASNQVAGTDGEQYF.